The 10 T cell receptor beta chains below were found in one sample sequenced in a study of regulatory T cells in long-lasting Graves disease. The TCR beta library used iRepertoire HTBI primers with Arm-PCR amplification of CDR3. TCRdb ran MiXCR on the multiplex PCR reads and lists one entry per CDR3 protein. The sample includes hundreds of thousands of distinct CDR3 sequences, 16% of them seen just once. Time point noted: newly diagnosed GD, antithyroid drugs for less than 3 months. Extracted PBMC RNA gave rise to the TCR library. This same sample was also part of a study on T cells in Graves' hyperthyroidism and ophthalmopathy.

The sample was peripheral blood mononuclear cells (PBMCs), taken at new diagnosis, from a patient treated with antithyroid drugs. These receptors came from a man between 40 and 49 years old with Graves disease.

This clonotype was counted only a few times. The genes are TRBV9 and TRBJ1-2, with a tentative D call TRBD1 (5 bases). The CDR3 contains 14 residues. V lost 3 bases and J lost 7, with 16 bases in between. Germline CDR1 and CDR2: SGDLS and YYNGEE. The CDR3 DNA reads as TGTGCCAGCAGCGGGTCCGGCAGGGACCTTGGCTACACCTTC. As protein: CASSGSGRDLGYTF.

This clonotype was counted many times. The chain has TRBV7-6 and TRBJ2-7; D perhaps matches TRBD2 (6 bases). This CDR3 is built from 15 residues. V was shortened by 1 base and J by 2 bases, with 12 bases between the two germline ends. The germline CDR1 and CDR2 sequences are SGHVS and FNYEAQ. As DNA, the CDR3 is TGTGCCAGCAGCTTAGGAGGGACTCCAGCCTACGAGCAGTACTTC. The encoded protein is CASSLGGTPAYEQYF. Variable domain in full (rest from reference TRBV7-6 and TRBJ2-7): GAGVSQSPRYKVTKRGQDVALRCDPISGHVSLYWYRQALGQGPEFLTYFNYEAQQDKSGLPNDRFSAERPEGSISTLTIQRTEQRDSAMYRCASSLGGTPAYEQYFGPGTRLTVT.

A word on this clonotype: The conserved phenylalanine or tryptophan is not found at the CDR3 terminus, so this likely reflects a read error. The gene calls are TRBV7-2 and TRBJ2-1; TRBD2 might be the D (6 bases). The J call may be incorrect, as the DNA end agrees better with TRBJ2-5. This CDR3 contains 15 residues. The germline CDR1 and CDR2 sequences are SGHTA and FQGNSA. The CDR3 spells CASSPLGLNGETQYL. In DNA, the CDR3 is TGTGCCAGCAGCCCGCTGGGACTCAACGGGGAGACCCAGTACCTC.

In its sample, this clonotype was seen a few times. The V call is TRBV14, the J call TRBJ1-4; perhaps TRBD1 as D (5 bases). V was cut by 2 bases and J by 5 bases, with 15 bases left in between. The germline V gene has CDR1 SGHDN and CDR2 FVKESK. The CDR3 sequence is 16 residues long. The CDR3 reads CASSQYSGTHNEKLFF. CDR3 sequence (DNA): TGTGCCAGCAGCCAATATTCCGGGACCCACAATGAAAAACTGTTTTTT. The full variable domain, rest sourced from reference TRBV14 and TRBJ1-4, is EAGVTQFPSHSVIEKGQTVTLRCDPISGHDNLYWYRRVMGKEIKFLLHFVKESKQDESGMPNNRFLAERTGGTYSTLKVQPAELEDSGVYFCASSQYSGTHNEKLFFGSGTQLSVL.

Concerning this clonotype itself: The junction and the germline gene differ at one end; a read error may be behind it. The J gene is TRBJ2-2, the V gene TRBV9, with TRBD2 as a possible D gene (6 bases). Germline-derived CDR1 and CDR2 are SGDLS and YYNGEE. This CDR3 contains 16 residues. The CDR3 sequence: CASSVLQRVNAGELFF. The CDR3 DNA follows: TGTGCCAGCAGCGTATTACAGCGGGTGAACGCCGGGGAGCTGTTTTTT.

The CDR3 coding sequence is TGCGCCAGCAGCCAAGACTGGAGAGCAATGAACACTGAAGCTTTCTTT. This sequence encodes CASSQDWRAMNTEAFF. The chain combines TRBV4-1 with TRBJ1-1; D is uncertain. The ends were cut back, 0 bases at V and 0 bases at J, with 11 bases in the middle. The germline V gene encodes CDR1 MGHRA and CDR2 YSYEKL. The CDR3 covers 16 residues.

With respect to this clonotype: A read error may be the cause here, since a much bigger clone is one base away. CDR3 bases: TGTGCCAGCAGCTTAGGGCTAGCGGGCTACGAGCAGTACTTC. Amino acid sequence: CASSLGLAGYEQYF. J is TRBJ2-7 and V is TRBV7-2, with 8 bases that match TRBD2. The CDR3 is 14 residues long. After removal of 1 base from V and 3 bases from J, the junction contained 2 bases not matched to a gene. The germline V gene encodes CDR1 SGHTA and CDR2 FQGNSA.

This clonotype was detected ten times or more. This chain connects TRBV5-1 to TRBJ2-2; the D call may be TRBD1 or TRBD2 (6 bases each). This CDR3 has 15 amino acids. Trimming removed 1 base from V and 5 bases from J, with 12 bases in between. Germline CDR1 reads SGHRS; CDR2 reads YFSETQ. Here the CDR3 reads CASSLWGAVTGELFF. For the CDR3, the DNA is TGCGCCAGCAGCTTGTGGGGGGCCGTGACCGGGGAGCTGTTTTTT.

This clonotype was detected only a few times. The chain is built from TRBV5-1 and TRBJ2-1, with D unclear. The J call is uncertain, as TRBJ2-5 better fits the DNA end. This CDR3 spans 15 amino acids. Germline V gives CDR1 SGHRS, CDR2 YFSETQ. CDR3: CASSLVGALQETQYF. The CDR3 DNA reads TGCGCCAGCAGCTTGGTAGGTGCCCTTCAAGAGACCCAGTACTTC.

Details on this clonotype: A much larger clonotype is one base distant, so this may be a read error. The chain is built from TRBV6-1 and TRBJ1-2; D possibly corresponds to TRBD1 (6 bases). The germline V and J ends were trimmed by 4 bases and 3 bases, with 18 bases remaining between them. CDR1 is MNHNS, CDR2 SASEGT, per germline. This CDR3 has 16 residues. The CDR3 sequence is CASSGRQDHNYYGYTF. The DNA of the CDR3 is TGTGCCAGCAGTGGACGACAGGATCACAATTACTATGGCTACACCTTC.